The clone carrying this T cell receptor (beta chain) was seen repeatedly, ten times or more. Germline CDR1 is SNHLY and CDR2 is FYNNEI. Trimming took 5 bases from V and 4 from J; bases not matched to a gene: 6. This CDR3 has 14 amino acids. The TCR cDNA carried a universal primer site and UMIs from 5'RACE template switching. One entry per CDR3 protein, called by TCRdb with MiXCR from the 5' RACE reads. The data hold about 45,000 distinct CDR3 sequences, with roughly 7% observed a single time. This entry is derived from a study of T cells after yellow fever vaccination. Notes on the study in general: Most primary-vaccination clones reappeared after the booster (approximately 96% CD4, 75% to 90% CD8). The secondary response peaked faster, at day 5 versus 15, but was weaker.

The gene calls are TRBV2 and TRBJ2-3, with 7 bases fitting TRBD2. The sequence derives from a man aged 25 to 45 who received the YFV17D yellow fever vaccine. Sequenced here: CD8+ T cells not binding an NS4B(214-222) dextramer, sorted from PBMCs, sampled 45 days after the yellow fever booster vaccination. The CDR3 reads CASSPWAGADTQYF. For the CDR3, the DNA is TGTGCCAGCAGTCCGTGGGCGGGAGCAGATACGCAGTATTTT.